The next 7 T cell receptor beta chains were all read from a single sample in a study of human T cells and chemical hapten exposure. TCRdb processed the RACE reads anew with MiXCR; each CDR3 protein has one entry. This table has tens of thousands of distinct CDR3 sequences, approximately 11% appearing once. Time point denoted: pre-sensitization, week 0. Documented treatment: therapeutic diphenylcyclopropenone sensitization with weekly scalp DPC. Sequenced here: whole blood, sampled in connection with sensitization to the hapten diphenylcyclopropenone (DPC). Source of these receptors: a woman in her fifties or sixties with alopecia areata. Some clones in this sample may be carry-over from other donors' samples.

This clonotype came up many times. The J gene is TRBJ2-7, the V gene TRBV3-1; perhaps TRBD1 as D (6 bases). The CDR3 covers 20 residues. The V end was cut by 2 bases, the J end by 3 bases, with 29 bases between. The germline V gene encodes CDR1 LGHDT and CDR2 YNNKEL (reference sequence). The CDR3 nucleotides are TGTGCCAGCAGCCAACGATACTCGAGGACTTCGACAGGAGCCTACTACGAGCAGTACTTC. Its translation: CASSQRYSRTSTGAYYEQYF.

The chain joins TRBV29-1 to TRBJ2-1; TRBD2 matches 9 bases. Germline V gives CDR1 SQVTM, CDR2 ANQGSEA. The CDR3 is 16 amino acids. Trimming took 5 bases from V and 4 from J; bases not matched to a gene: 12. The CDR3 loop reads CSVSPFGSGSYNEQFF. The CDR3 bases are TGCAGCGTTTCCCCTTTCGGTAGCGGGAGTTACAATGAGCAGTTCTTC.

This rearrangement joins TRBV28 to TRBJ1-6, with D tentatively TRBD1 (5 bases). The length of the CDR3 is 12 residues. The germline CDR1 and CDR2 sequences are MDHEN and SYDVKM. Trimming took 11 bases from V and 9 from J, leaving 14 bases between them. The CDR3 region is CAGQDRASPLHF. CDR3 nucleotides: TGTGCCGGTCAAGACAGAGCTTCACCCCTCCACTTT.

This clonotype was detected ten times or more. The chain couples TRBV2 to TRBJ2-3; 9 bases line up with TRBD1. The CDR3 consists of 16 residues. Germline CDR1 reads SNHLY; CDR2 reads FYNNEI. J gave up 4 bases and V 6 bases, and 11 bases lay outside the gene matches. The CDR3 DNA reads TGTGCCAGCAGCGTCCCGACAGGGGGAGGCCCAGATACGCAGTATTTT. Protein: CASSVPTGGGPDTQYF.

This clonotype was observed at least ten times. The chain couples TRBV20-1 to TRBJ2-4; TRBD2 matches at 10 bases. Germline CDR1 and CDR2: DFQATT and SNEGSKA (reference sequence). V gave up 1 base and J gave up 0 bases; unmatched junction bases: 12. The length of the CDR3 is 19 residues. The CDR3 spells CSARGEPSGGAAAKNIQYF. The DNA of the CDR3 is TGCAGTGCTAGAGGCGAGCCTAGCGGGGGTGCAGCAGCCAAAAACATTCAGTACTTC.

V usage is TRBV20-1 and J usage is TRBJ1-1, with a possible D match to TRBD1 (5 bases). Germline values: CDR1 DFQATT, CDR2 SNEGSKA (reference sequence). CDR3 length: 14 residues. Trimming stripped 3 bases from V and 6 bases from J, with 17 bases between. CDR3 bases: TGCAGTGCTAGTCGACAGCTATCTGGGGCTGAAGCTTTCTTT. It encodes CSASRQLSGAEAFF.

This clonotype was recorded a few times. The V gene is TRBV6-5, the J gene TRBJ1-2; D gene uncertain. Trimming stripped 4 bases from V and 7 bases from J, with 10 bases between. The germline CDR1 and CDR2 sequences are MNHEY and SVGAGI. The CDR3 sequence is 12 residues long. As DNA, the CDR3 is TGTGCCAGCAGTTTACACCCCGGTGGCTACACCTTC. Encoded protein: CASSLHPGGYTF.